This TCR beta chain was sequenced in a study of shared clonotypes between healthy human individuals. Study conclusions and caveats: Memory subsets generally showed lower estimated richness than naive subsets. A small donor pool kept down the genetic and exposure-history diversity that was represented.

Trimming took 0 bases from V and 2 from J; bases not matched to a gene: 11. Looked up from germline, CDR1 is SGHRS and CDR2 is YFSETQ. The CDR3 is 19 amino acids. Regarding this clone: Antigen unknown.

TCRdb's copy holds only in-frame clones and misses some; the assay was immunoSEQ multiplex PCR. This table has approximately 2,300,000 clones, approximately 90% appearing once. Every one of the donors was a Caucasian adult that lived in Nashville, Tennessee. The split of CD4+ cells yielded CD45RA+ naive and CD45RA-negative memory subsets. This clonotype was sampled from a man younger than 35 in good health. Some clones in this sample may be carry-over from other donors' samples. The sample consisted of naive CD4+ T cells from PBMCs. Subset denoted: CD45RA+ positively selected. This chain joins TRBV5-1 and TRBJ2-1, with 10 bases lining up with TRBD2. CDR3 DNA: TGCGCCAGCAGCTTGGTTGGACTAGCGGACCTTCGTCCCTACAATGAGCAGTTCTTC. It specifies CASSLVGLADLRPYNEQFF.